This T cell receptor beta chain was sequenced in a study of OX40 agonist ivuxolimab in advanced cancers. Turning to this clone: Its cognate antigen is unknown.

This CDR3 is built from 16 residues. Germline V gives CDR1 LNHDA, CDR2 SQIVND (reference sequence). Trimming at V came to 1 base and at J to 5 bases, leaving 6 bases not matched to a gene. Clones were read by immunoSEQ multiplex PCR, and TCRdb kept only the in-frame ones, dropping some. The data contain around 63,000 clones, around 90% of them singletons. Findings and caveats of the study: CD4+ and CD8+ T cells in blood underwent clonal expansion by week 6 at 0.1 to 3.0 mg/kg.

This clonotype was sampled from an adult with an advanced solid tumor such as melanoma, head and neck, liver or kidney cancer. The chain is built from TRBV19 and TRBJ2-1; 9 nucleotides line up with TRBD1. Material: CD4+ or CD8+ T cells sorted from blood, obtained in a trial of the OX40 agonist ivuxolimab. The CDR3 region has the DNA TGTGCCAGTAGTATAGGAGGGACAGGGAGGGACAATGAGCAGTTCTTC. Its translation is CASSIGGTGRDNEQFF. The full variable domain, with the rest looked up from reference TRBV19 and TRBJ2-1, is DGGITQSPKYLFRKEGQNVTLSCEQNLNHDAMYWYRQDPGQGLRLIYYSQIVNDFQKGDIAEGYSVSREKKESFPLTVTSAQKNPTAFYLCASSIGGTGRDNEQFFGPGTRLTVL.